This T cell receptor beta chain emerged from a study of T-cell memory formation after mild COVID-19. Germline V CDR1 and CDR2: SQVTM, ANQGSEA. CDR3 size: 13 residues. The V gene lost 0 bases and the J gene lost 6 bases, with 9 bases spanning the gap. This clonotype was seen more than once but under ten times. Its target is unknown. The TCR alpha and TCR beta cDNA libraries, bearing sample barcodes and UMIs, were generated by 5'RACE using constant-segment primers. One entry per CDR3 protein, called by TCRdb with MiXCR from the 5' RACE reads. This sample has a few hundred thousand distinct CDR3 sequences, with around 15% found just once. Whole-study results and caveats: Those CD4+ clones that contracted were mainly in CM and EM (CD8+ ones in EMRA). The appearance of some responding clones in pre-infection memory suggested that cross-reactive memory joined.

The chain combines TRBV29-1 with TRBJ2-1, with D hard to call. This sequence originates from a man younger than 35 who had mild COVID-19 (a few samples of this study predate the infection). Cell type and time point are not known. The sample consisted of PBMCs or a T cell subset sorted from them (not recorded which). CDR3 sequence: CSVEEWAGNEQFF. In nucleotides, the CDR3 is TGCAGCGTTGAAGAGTGGGCCGGCAATGAGCAGTTCTTC.